Only one count was recorded for the clone carrying this T cell receptor (beta chain). A much larger clone is a single base away; this may be a read error. The record originates from a study of T cells in Graves' hyperthyroidism and ophthalmopathy. RNA transcripts served as the template for amplifying TCR beta CDR3 regions. The HTBI primer set was used in a first-round RT-PCR of the TCR CDR3. Each CDR3 protein is one row after TCRdb ran MiXCR on the multiplex PCR reads. Of roughly 180,000 distinct CDR3 sequences listed, about 9.4% are singletons. Patients were aged 18 to 65, had disease duration under 2 months, and had newly diagnosed hyperthyroidism. Germline CDR1 and CDR2: KGHSH and LQKENI. The length of the CDR3 is 14 residues.

The sequencing input was blood. This receptor was obtained from a woman aged 18-30 years with Graves' hyperthyroidism that later progressed to Graves' ophthalmopathy. The chain employs TRBV18 and TRBJ2-5, with a possible D match to TRBD1 (6 bases). The CDR3, as DNA: TGTGCCAGCTCGCTCGACAGGACTCAAGAGTCCCAGTACTTC. It codes for CASSLDRTQESQYF.